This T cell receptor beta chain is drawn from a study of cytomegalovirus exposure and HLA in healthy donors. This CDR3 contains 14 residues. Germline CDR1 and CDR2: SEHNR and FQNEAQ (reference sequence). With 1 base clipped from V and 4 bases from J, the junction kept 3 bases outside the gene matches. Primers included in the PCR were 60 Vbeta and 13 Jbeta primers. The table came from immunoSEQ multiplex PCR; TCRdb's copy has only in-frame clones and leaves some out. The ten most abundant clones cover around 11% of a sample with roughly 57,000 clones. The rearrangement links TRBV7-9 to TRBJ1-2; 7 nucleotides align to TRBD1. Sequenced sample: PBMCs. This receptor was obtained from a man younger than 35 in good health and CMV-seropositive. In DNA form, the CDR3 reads TGTGCCAGCAGCTTAGGGGACAGCACCTATGGCTACACCTTC. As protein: CASSLGDSTYGYTF.